This TCR beta chain was documented in a study of T cells in Graves' hyperthyroidism and ophthalmopathy. Lactation, pregnancy, other autoimmune disease or uncontrolled infection excluded patients. It was RNA transcripts that yielded the amplified TCR beta CDR3 regions. Primed by the HTBI set, a first-round RT-PCR was run on the TCR CDR3. In TCRdb, the multiplex PCR reads were re-called with MiXCR into one record per CDR3 protein. The data contain a few hundred thousand distinct CDR3 sequences, about 15% of them singletons. Sequenced material: blood. The TCR was taken from a young woman with Graves' hyperthyroidism.

The DNA of the CDR3 is TGTGCCAGCAGTTCAGGGACGAGCACTCGGGGCGAGCAGTACTTC. Protein sequence: CASSSGTSTRGEQYF. The chain joins TRBV7-2 to TRBJ2-7, with D perhaps being TRBD1 or TRBD2 (5 bases each). The germline V gene encodes CDR1 SGHTA and CDR2 FQGNSA. The V end lost 6 bases, the J end lost 6 bases, and 21 bases lay between the germline ends. The CDR3 is 15 amino acids.